These 27 T cell receptor beta chains came from one sample sequenced in a study of shared clonotypes between healthy human individuals. This table comes from immunoSEQ multiplex PCR, and its TCRdb copy is limited to in-frame clones, with some not included. The sample consists of about 960,000 clones, approximately 80% of them appearing once. Sequencing input: memory CD4+ T cells sorted from blood. Described subset: CD45RA-negative fraction. The source of these receptors is a man aged 18 to 29 in good health.

This chain uses TRBV7-9 with TRBJ2-5, with TRBD2 matching 13 bases. The V segment lost 6 bases and the J segment 2 bases; nucleotides outside the gene matches: 9. The CDR3 length is 17 residues. The V gene's germline CDR1 is SEHNR and CDR2 FQNEAQ (reference sequence). CDR3 region: CASRASGTSGAQETQYF. Written as DNA, the CDR3 is TGTGCCAGCAGAGCCTCCGGGACTAGCGGGGCGCAAGAGACCCAGTACTTC.

As to this clone: Different DNA sequences within this sample yield the same CDR3. The rearrangement uses TRBV2 and TRBJ2-2, with 11 bases aligning to TRBD2. There are 15 residues in the CDR3. Unmatched junction bases numbered 2, after V lost 6 bases and J lost 2 bases. Germline V gives CDR1 SNHLY, CDR2 FYNNEI. The CDR3 DNA is TGTGCCAGCAGGCTAGCGGGGGGAAACACCGGGGAGCTGTTTTTT. It is translated as CASRLAGGNTGELFF.

This clone was seen only once. The V gene is TRBV4-3, the J gene TRBJ2-7, with 9 bases matching TRBD2. Germline assignment: CDR1 LGHNA and CDR2 YSLEER. V shed 1 base, J shed 6 bases, and the junction held 4 bases outside the gene matches. The CDR3 runs 14 residues. The CDR3 region is CASSQVAGGGEQYF. In nucleotides, the CDR3 is TGCGCCAGCAGCCAAGTTGCGGGAGGGGGCGAGCAGTACTTC.

The chain carries TRBV5-8 and TRBJ2-2; the D call may be TRBD1 or TRBD2 (5 bases each). The V gene lost 5 bases and the J gene lost 4 bases, with 18 bases spanning the gap. Germline loops: CDR1 SGHTS, CDR2 YDEGEE. CDR3 size: 16 residues. The CDR3 sequence is CASRADSEGLTGELFF. CDR3 DNA: TGTGCCAGCAGGGCTGACAGCGAGGGGCTCACCGGGGAGCTGTTTTTT.

This chain joins TRBV10-3 and TRBJ2-1, with 7 bases that match TRBD1. In germline, CDR1 is ENHRY, CDR2 SYGVKD. The CDR3 has 14 amino acids. Unmatched junction bases numbered 0, after V lost 3 bases and J lost 1 base. The CDR3 sequence is CAISDRGSYNEQFF. In nucleotides, the CDR3 is TGTGCCATCAGTGACAGGGGGTCCTACAATGAGCAGTTCTTC.

The chain recombines TRBV5-1 with TRBJ2-7; 8 bases agree with TRBD1. Trimming at V came to 4 bases and at J to 4 bases, leaving 4 bases not matched to a gene. The CDR3 contains 13 residues. Germline CDR1 SGHRS, CDR2 YFSETQ. The CDR3 sequence is CASSTGGGYEQYF. The CDR3 coding sequence is TGCGCCAGCAGCACAGGGGGAGGTTACGAGCAGTACTTC.

The V gene is TRBV27, the J gene TRBJ1-5, with D hard to call. Germline-derived CDR1 and CDR2 are MNHEY and SMNVEV (reference sequence). V was trimmed by 4 bases and J by 4 bases, leaving 5 bases between them. The CDR3 is made up of 12 amino acids. The CDR3 DNA is TGTGCCAGCAGTTCCAATAATCAGCCCCAGCATTTT. Protein: CASSSNNQPQHF.

This clone was found a few times. Distinct nucleotide sequences in the sample also encode this CDR3. This chain links TRBV30 with TRBJ1-3; D is undetermined. Germline V gives CDR1 GTSNPN, CDR2 SVGIG (reference sequence). Trimming pared 4 bases from V and 2 bases from J, leaving 9 bases between. This CDR3 is built from 13 residues. CDR3 sequence reads: CAWNRGTGNTIYF. The CDR3 region has the DNA TGTGCCTGGAATCGGGGAACTGGAAACACCATATATTTT. Using reference TRBV30 and TRBJ1-3 for the parts outside the CDR3, the full variable domain is SQTIHQWPATLVQPVGSPLSLECTVEGTSNPNLYWYRQAAGRGLQLLFYSVGIGQISSEVPQNLSASRPQDRQFILSSKKLLLSDSGFYLCAWNRGTGNTIYFGEGSWLTVV.

This clone was seen ten or more times. This chain uses TRBV7-8 with TRBJ1-3; TRBD1 matches 8 bases. V shed 2 bases, J shed 4 bases, and the junction held 4 bases outside the gene matches. Germline assignment: CDR1 SGHVS and CDR2 FQNEAQ. The CDR3 extends over 15 amino acids. CDR3 sequence (DNA): TGTGCCAGCAGCTTATCGGACAGGGCCGGAAACACCATATATTTT. Translating gives CASSLSDRAGNTIYF.

The rearrangement uses TRBV7-2 and TRBJ1-1; D unresolved. The CDR3 spans 14 residues. Trimming took 8 bases from V and 0 from J, leaving 13 bases between them. Germline V lookup: CDR1 SGHTA, CDR2 FQGNSA. The CDR3 sequence is CASLQGQMNTEAFF. The CDR3 nucleotides read TGTGCCAGCCTCCAAGGGCAGATGAACACTGAAGCTTTCTTT.

This clone was seen more than once but under ten times. Different DNA sequences within this sample yield the same CDR3. The genes are TRBV18 and TRBJ2-7; D remains ambiguous. Germline loops: CDR1 KGHSH, CDR2 LQKENI. V lost 2 bases, J lost 3 bases, and 8 bases lay in between. The CDR3 has 13 amino acids. CDR3 sequence (DNA): TGTGCCAGCTCACCAGCGTCGGGCTACGAGCAGTACTTC. Residues: CASSPASGYEQYF.

The rearrangement uses TRBV4-1 and TRBJ1-1; 10 nucleotides line up with TRBD1. Per germline, CDR1 MGHRA and CDR2 YSYEKL. This CDR3 is 16 amino acids long. Unmatched junction bases numbered 10, after V lost 4 bases and J lost 5 bases. Here the CDR3 DNA reads TGCGCCAGCAGCCCGAATCCGGGACAGGGGAGGACTGAAGCTTTCTTT. It codes for CASSPNPGQGRTEAFF.

This chain joins TRBV18 and TRBJ2-5; 12 positions agree with TRBD2. Per germline, CDR1 KGHSH and CDR2 LQKENI. The CDR3 has 17 amino acids. V lost 4 bases to trimming and J lost 6 bases; unmatched junction nucleotides: 12. The CDR3 region has the DNA TGTGCCAGCTCACGAAGCTTGCCTAGCGGGGGGGCACAGACCCAGTACTTC. Protein: CASSRSLPSGGAQTQYF.

The CDR3 here is CASSLSRGSSYGYTF. As DNA, the CDR3 is TGCGCCAGCAGCTTGTCCAGGGGATCAAGTTATGGCTACACCTTC. The chain is built from TRBV5-1 and TRBJ1-2; tentative D call: TRBD1 (6 bases). Deletions cut 1 base from V and 5 bases from J, with 15 bases between. In germline, CDR1 is SGHRS, CDR2 YFSETQ. This CDR3 region has 15 residues.

This chain uses TRBV6-4 with TRBJ1-1, with TRBD1 identical over 11 bases. The J segment lost 3 bases and the V segment lost 2 bases, leaving 5 bases of the junction unmatched. The CDR3 consists of 16 residues. Germline CDR1 is MRHNA and CDR2 is SNTAGT. CDR3 nucleotides: TGTGCCAGCAGTGACGGACAGGGGGCGTGGGACACTGAAGCTTTCTTT. This translates into CASSDGQGAWDTEAFF.

Regarding this clone: The identical CDR3 is also encoded by other nucleotide sequences in the sample. The chain joins TRBV7-9 to TRBJ2-2; D remains ambiguous. Per the germline V gene, CDR1 is SEHNR and CDR2 is FQNEAQ (reference sequence). V was cut by 5 bases and J by 5 bases, with 6 bases left in between. The CDR3 extends over 12 amino acids. DNA for the CDR3: TGTGCCAGCAGCCTCTCGACCGGGGAGCTGTTTTTT. Its protein is CASSLSTGELFF.

This clone was counted between two and nine times. The chain couples TRBV5-5 to TRBJ2-1; 11 bases match TRBD2. Germline V lookup: CDR1 SGHKS, CDR2 YYEKEE (reference sequence). This CDR3 has 14 amino acids. With 4 bases clipped from V and 10 bases from J, the junction kept 7 bases outside the gene matches. DNA for the CDR3: TGTGCCAGCAGCCGGGGACTAGCGGAAGGCGAGCAGTTCTTC. It yields the protein CASSRGLAEGEQFF.

The chain is built from TRBV11-2 and TRBJ1-5; maybe TRBD1 (5 bases). Germline assignment: CDR1 SGHAT and CDR2 FQNNGV. The CDR3 contains 18 residues. V was clipped by 1 base and J by 1 base, with 17 bases between them. In DNA, the CDR3 is TGTGCCAGCAGCTTAGCCGTGGGAGGAGGGACGAGCAATCAGCCCCAGCATTTT. It translates to CASSLAVGGGTSNQPQHF.

Comments on this clone: An end of the junction does not agree with germline; a read error may underlie this. This chain joins TRBV7-7 and TRBJ1-1, with 8 bases that match TRBD1. The CDR3 is made up of 13 amino acids. Germline lookup yields CDR1 SSHAT and CDR2 FNYEAQ (reference sequence). The chain's CDR3 is CASSLTGGTEAFF. In DNA form, the CDR3 reads TGTGCTAGCAGCCTAACAGGGGGCACTGAAGCTTTCTTT.

This clone came up a few times. The chain carries TRBV5-5 and TRBJ1-1, with TRBD1 as a possible D gene (6 bases). CDR3 length equals 15 residues. Between the trimmed V and J ends, which lost 2 bases and 4 bases, there was a span of 15 bases. The germline CDR1 and CDR2 sequences are SGHKS and YYEKEE (reference sequence). The CDR3 coding sequence is TGTGCCAGCAGCTTTAGCGGCAGGGGTTCCACTGAAGCTTTCTTT. Protein product: CASSFSGRGSTEAFF. Full variable domain (remainder filled in from reference TRBV5-5 and TRBJ1-1): DAGVTQSPTHLIKTRGQQVTLRCSPISGHKSVSWYQQVLGQGPQFIFQYYEKEERGRGNFPDRFSARQFPNYSSELNVNALLLGDSALYLCASSFSGRGSTEAFFGQGTRLTVV.

V and J are TRBV7-9 and TRBJ2-1; D is perhaps TRBD2 (6 bases). The length of the CDR3 is 14 residues. Germline V gene data show CDR1 as SEHNR and CDR2 as FQNEAQ (reference sequence). Trimming pared 1 base from V and 12 bases from J, leaving 16 bases between. CDR3 protein: CASSLEQTRSGQFF. The CDR3 coding sequence is TGTGCCAGCAGCTTAGAGCAGACTAGAAGCGGGCAGTTCTTC.

In its sample, this clone was seen once. This chain uses TRBV7-2 with TRBJ2-2; D not certain. The germline V gene encodes CDR1 SGHTA and CDR2 FQGNSA. V lost 5 bases to trimming and J lost 9 bases, with 10 bases between them. The CDR3 consists of 12 residues. CDR3 residues: CTSSVGVRELFF. The CDR3 coding sequence is TGTACCAGCAGCGTAGGTGTGCGGGAGCTGTTTTTT.

Notes on this clone: The same CDR3 is also encoded by other DNA sequences in this sample. V usage is TRBV4-3 and J usage is TRBJ1-2; D unresolved. Germline CDR1 reads LGHNA; CDR2 reads YSLEER. Trimming left V 0 bases short and J 5 bases short, with 7 bases between. The CDR3 has 13 residues. The CDR3 is CASSQEGRYGYTF. The DNA for the CDR3 is TGCGCCAGCAGCCAAGAGGGAAGGTATGGCTACACCTTC.

Here the CDR3 DNA reads TGCGCCAGCAGCGCCCGGACAGGGGGCTATAATTCACCCCTCCACTTT. Translating gives CASSARTGGYNSPLHF. The chain uses TRBV4-1 and TRBJ1-6, with 10 bases aligning to TRBD1. The CDR3 totals 16 residues. Germline V gene sequence: CDR1 MGHRA, CDR2 YSYEKL. Unmatched junction bases numbered 4, after V lost 5 bases and J lost 3 bases.

V is TRBV7-9 and J is TRBJ2-3; 9 bases align to TRBD2. The CDR3 contains 19 residues. Germline V gives CDR1 SEHNR, CDR2 FQNEAQ (reference sequence). V trimming: 5 bases; J trimming: 2 bases; junction bases outside the gene matches: 17. The CDR3, as DNA: TGTGCCAGCAGCATACGGGGTAGCGGGGGATATTTAAACACAGATACGCAGTATTTT. Amino acids: CASSIRGSGGYLNTDTQYF. Looking up the rest from reference TRBV7-9 and TRBJ2-3 gives the full variable domain: DTGVSQNPRHKITKRGQNVTFRCDPISEHNRLYWYRQTLGQGPEFLTYFQNEAQLEKSRLLSDRFSAERPKGSFSTLEIQRTEQGDSAMYLCASSIRGSGGYLNTDTQYFGPGTRLTVL.

This clone was counted a few times. The chain carries TRBV10-3 and TRBJ2-7; D unclear. The CDR3 length is 11 residues. The germline CDR1 and CDR2 sequences are ENHRY and SYGVKD. CDR3 in DNA: TGTGCTTCCTCAAAGGCCTACGAGCAGTACTTC. Its translation: CASSKAYEQYF.

The rearrangement uses TRBV5-6 and TRBJ1-1, with D possibly being TRBD1 (5 bases). Germline V gene lookup returns CDR1 SGHDT and CDR2 YYEEEE. The ends were cut back, 0 bases at V and 2 bases at J, with 11 bases in the middle. The CDR3 runs to 15 residues. This CDR3 is CASSLGRVFNTEAFF. DNA for the CDR3: TGTGCCAGCAGCTTGGGCAGGGTCTTCAACACTGAAGCTTTCTTT.